The present T cell receptor (beta chain) was sequenced within a study of cytomegalovirus exposure and HLA in healthy donors. Healthy bone marrow donors supplied every sample. PCR primers comprised 60 Vbeta and 13 Jbeta primers. Here immunoSEQ multiplex PCR was the method, and the copy in TCRdb shows in-frame clones only, minus some. The table has 100,000 to 120,000 clones, around four fifths seen once; the top ten hold around 2.9%. Study-wide results and limits: As a later analysis showed, a missense DCLRE1C variant was linked to trimming of TCR beta V- and J-genes.

In regard to this clone: The antigen remains undetermined.

Germline values: CDR1 MNHEY, CDR2 SVGAGI. This CDR3 contains 16 residues. Trimming cost V 4 bases and J 9 bases; bases outside gene matches: 14. This chain joins TRBV6-5 and TRBJ1-5, with 8 bases fitting TRBD1. Sequencing was carried out using PBMCs. The receptor comes from an older woman in good health and CMV-seropositive. CDR3 sequence: CASSSTQGATLTPQHF. The DNA of the CDR3 is TGTGCCAGCAGTTCAACCCAGGGGGCAACCCTGACGCCCCAGCATTTT.